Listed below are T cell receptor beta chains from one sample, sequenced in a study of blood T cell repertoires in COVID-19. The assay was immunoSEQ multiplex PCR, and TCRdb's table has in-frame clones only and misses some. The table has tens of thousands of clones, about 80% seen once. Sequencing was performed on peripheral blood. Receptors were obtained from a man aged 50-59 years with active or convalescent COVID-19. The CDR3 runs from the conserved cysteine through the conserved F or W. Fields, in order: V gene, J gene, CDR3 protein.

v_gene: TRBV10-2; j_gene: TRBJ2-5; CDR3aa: CASSEGGSPTELHQETQYF
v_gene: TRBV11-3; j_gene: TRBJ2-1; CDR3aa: CASSLEGLAGGDNEQFF
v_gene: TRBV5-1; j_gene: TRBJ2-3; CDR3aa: CASSTTSGTDTQYF
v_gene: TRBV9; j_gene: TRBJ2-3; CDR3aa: CASSGLGGRVDTQYF
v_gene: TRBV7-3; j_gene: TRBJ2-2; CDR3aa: CASSLEWGELFF
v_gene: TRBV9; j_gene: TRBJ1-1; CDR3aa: CASSATTTPGTEAFF
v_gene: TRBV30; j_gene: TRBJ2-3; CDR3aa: CAWRTRNGGTQYF
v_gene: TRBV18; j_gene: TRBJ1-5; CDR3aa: CASSPLPRPGDQPQHF
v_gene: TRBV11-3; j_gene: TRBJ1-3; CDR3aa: CARWASRCSGNTIYF
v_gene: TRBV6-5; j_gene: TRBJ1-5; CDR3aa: CACALSGNQPQHF
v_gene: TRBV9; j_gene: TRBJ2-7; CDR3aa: CASSQGGMEQYF
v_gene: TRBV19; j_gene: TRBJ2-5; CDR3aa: CASSSQGTETQYF
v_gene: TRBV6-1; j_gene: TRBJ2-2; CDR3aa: CASSEGQGANTGELFF
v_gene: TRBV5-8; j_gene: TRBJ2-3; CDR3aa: CASSARLAVRDTQYF
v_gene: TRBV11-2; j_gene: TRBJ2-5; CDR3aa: CASSPGVGGSGETQYF
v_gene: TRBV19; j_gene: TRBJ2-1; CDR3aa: CASSLASLYNEQFF
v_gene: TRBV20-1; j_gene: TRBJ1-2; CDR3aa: CSARGARGYTF
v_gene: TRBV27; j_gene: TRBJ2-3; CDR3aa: CASSPRTRADTQYF
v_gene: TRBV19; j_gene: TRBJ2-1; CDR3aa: CASSLAVNNEQFF
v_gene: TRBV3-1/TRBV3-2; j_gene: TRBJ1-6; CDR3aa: CASSQRDKNINSPLHF
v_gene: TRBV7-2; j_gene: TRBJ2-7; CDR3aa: CASSKGRGGLSEQYF
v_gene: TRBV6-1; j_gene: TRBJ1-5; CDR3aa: CASRYRGSNQPQHF
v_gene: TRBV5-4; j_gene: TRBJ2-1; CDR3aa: CASTIGGRPTYNEQFF
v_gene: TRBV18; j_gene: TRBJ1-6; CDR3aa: CASSSSGPSNSPLHF
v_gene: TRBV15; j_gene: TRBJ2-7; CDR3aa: CATSRGAGTVKYEQYF
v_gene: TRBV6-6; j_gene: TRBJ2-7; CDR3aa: CASSYVQGSEQYF
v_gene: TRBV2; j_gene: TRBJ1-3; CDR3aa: CASSVRRGIGNTIYF
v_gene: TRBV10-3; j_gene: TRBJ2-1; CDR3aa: CAISESALAGGDNEQFF
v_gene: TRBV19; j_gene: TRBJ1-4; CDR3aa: CASSMRTPTNEKLFF